Below, 32 T cell receptor beta chains from the same sample are listed, as sequenced in a study of neoadjuvant anti-PD-1 for oral cavity cancer (dated by TCRdb to the early 2020s). The sample's time point, from its label and the paper: after neoadjuvant nivolumab, at surgical resection. Preparation of the library involved the immunoSEQ multiplex PCR assay. Imported from immuneACCESS, the table was reduced by TCRdb to in-frame sequences with V and J called. These copies leave out some clones; in studies compared against another copy, an unresolved V gene accounts for under half, and the cause of the remainder is not known. The sample yields more than 9,500 clones; 71% were counted once. Just over 2.5% of the sample is taken by the ten largest. The specimen was PBMCs, collected after nivolumab (anti-PD-1) treatment. The receptors come from a person aged 40-85 years with oral cavity squamous cell carcinoma.

J is TRBJ1-2 and V is TRBV7-8; TRBD1 aligns across 9 bases. CDR3 length: 15 residues. The V segment lost 5 bases and the J segment 5 bases; nucleotides outside the gene matches: 9. Germline V lookup: CDR1 SGHVS, CDR2 FQNEAQ. The CDR3 DNA is TGTGCCAGCAGCACCAACAGGGGGCGAACGTATGGCTACACCTTC. Protein sequence: CASSTNRGRTYGYTF.

The rearrangement links TRBV7-8 to TRBJ1-2; D is ambiguous. Germline V gives CDR1 SGHVS, CDR2 FQNEAQ. V lost 8 bases and J 1 base, leaving 17 bases between the germline ends. The CDR3 is made up of 15 amino acids. The CDR3 reads CASSYGEELNYGYTF. The CDR3 DNA follows: TGTGCCAGCTCCTACGGCGAGGAACTTAACTATGGCTACACCTTC.

CDR3 residues: CATSRNLIGGGDEQFF. As DNA, the CDR3 is TGTGCCACCAGCAGAAACCTAATCGGCGGGGGGGATGAGCAGTTCTTC. The rearrangement joins TRBV15 to TRBJ2-1; 9 positions match TRBD2. The CDR3 totals 16 residues. Looked up from germline, CDR1 is LNHNV and CDR2 is YYDKDF (reference sequence). With V trimmed by 2 bases and J by 8 bases, 10 bases remained unmatched.

The CDR3 sequence is CASSDRQYSNQPQHF. As DNA, the CDR3 is TGTGCCAGTAGCGACAGACAGTATAGCAATCAGCCCCAGCATTTT. The V and J genes are TRBV19 and TRBJ1-5, with D possibly TRBD1 on 5 matching bases. Germline-derived CDR1 and CDR2 are LNHDA and SQIVND (reference sequence). The CDR3 is 15 amino acids. V lost 6 bases and J lost 0, with 12 bases in between.

The chain uses TRBV5-1 and TRBJ1-1, with a possible D match to TRBD1 (6 bases). The CDR3 is 15 amino acids. From germline, CDR1 is SGHRS and CDR2 YFSETQ. Trimming shortened V by 0 bases and J by 1 base, and 10 bases separated the two germline ends. DNA of the CDR3: TGCGCCAGCAGCTTGGAGGGCAGGGGGAACACTGAAGCTTTCTTT. Its translation is CASSLEGRGNTEAFF.

This chain uses TRBV4-2 with TRBJ2-1; 8 bases map to TRBD2. The CDR3 is made up of 18 amino acids. Germline V gene lookup returns CDR1 LGHNA and CDR2 YNFKEQ. Trimming cost V 0 bases and J 5 bases; bases outside gene matches: 12. The chain's CDR3 is CASSQDPPPSGWDNEQFF. CDR3 sequence (DNA): TGTGCCAGCAGCCAAGACCCGCCGCCTAGCGGGTGGGACAATGAGCAGTTCTTC.

CDR3 region: CASSGGLAGLSDTQYF. CDR3 sequence (DNA): TGTGCCAGCAGCGGGGGACTAGCGGGCCTCTCCGATACGCAGTATTTT. V gene TRBV9 combines with J gene TRBJ2-3; 12 bases align to TRBD2. There are 16 residues in the CDR3. CDR1 is SGDLS and CDR2 is YYNGEE in the germline V gene. V shed 3 bases and J 6 bases; nucleotides not matched to a gene: 8.

The rearrangement uses TRBV28 and TRBJ1-2; D remains unclear. V was trimmed by 7 bases and J by 3 bases, leaving 12 bases between them. This CDR3 comprises 13 residues. The germline V gene encodes CDR1 MDHEN and CDR2 SYDVKM. The CDR3 is CASNQNGDYGYTF. For the CDR3, the DNA is TGTGCCAGCAACCAAAACGGGGACTATGGCTACACCTTC.

The J gene is TRBJ2-5, the V gene TRBV15, with D possibly called TRBD1 or TRBD2 (5 bases each). Germline V CDR1 and CDR2: LNHNV, YYDKDF (reference sequence). The CDR3 covers 14 residues. V was pared by 5 bases and J by 4 bases, with 14 bases between. The CDR3 DNA reads TGTGCCACCAGCGTTCGGGGCATTGGAGAGACCCAGTACTTC. It is translated as CATSVRGIGETQYF.

This clone appeared a single time. The chain uses TRBV6-1 and TRBJ2-7; D is uncertain. This CDR3 region has 13 residues. V was shortened by 6 bases and J by 0 bases, with 9 bases between the two germline ends. From germline, CDR1 is MNHNS and CDR2 SASEGT. The CDR3 sequence is CASRDGSSYEQYF. For the CDR3, the DNA is TGTGCCAGCAGGGACGGCAGCTCCTACGAGCAGTACTTC.

This clone has more than one count but fewer than ten. The gene calls are TRBV30 and TRBJ1-3; possible D gene TRBD1, 5 bases. The CDR3 loop spans 15 amino acids. The V end was cut by 2 bases, the J end by 9 bases, with 20 bases between. Germline V gene lookup returns CDR1 GTSNPN and CDR2 SVGIG (reference sequence). CDR3 coding DNA: TGTGCCTGGAGTTCGGGACTAACGGGGTCGGGCACCATATATTTT. This encodes CAWSSGLTGSGTIYF.

This chain connects TRBV10-3 to TRBJ2-1; 7 nucleotides line up with TRBD2. Germline-derived CDR1 and CDR2 are ENHRY and SYGVKD. With 3 bases clipped from V and 13 bases from J, the junction kept 9 bases outside the gene matches. The CDR3 runs to 13 residues. DNA for the CDR3: TGTGCCATCAGTGACCCCTTGCGGGGGTTACAGTTCTTC. This encodes CAISDPLRGLQFF.

The count of this clone is one. The CDR3 sequence: CASSWALADSGLFF. The CDR3, as DNA: TGTGCCAGCAGTTGGGCACTAGCGGACTCTGGGCTGTTTTTT. The chain has TRBV7-6 and TRBJ2-2, with 8 bases identical to TRBD2. Per the germline V gene, CDR1 is SGHVS and CDR2 is FNYEAQ. The V and J ends lost 6 bases and 13 bases, in that order; junction bases with no gene match: 13. This CDR3 contains 14 residues.

This chain connects TRBV5-5 to TRBJ1-6; D gene unclear. The CDR3 is 14 residues long. CDR1 is SGHKS and CDR2 is YYEKEE in the germline V gene (reference sequence). Trimming pared 5 bases from V and 10 bases from J, leaving 16 bases between. CDR3 DNA sequence: TGTGCCAGCAGGCTTGGGAGGGAGCACTCACCCCTCCACTTT. Protein: CASRLGREHSPLHF.

This clone was seen just once. V usage is TRBV29-1 and J usage is TRBJ2-5; TRBD2 might be the D (7 bases). The V end lost 7 bases, the J end lost 5 bases, and 11 bases lay between the germline ends. This CDR3 spans 11 amino acids. The V gene's germline CDR1 is SQVTM and CDR2 ANQGSEA. CDR3 loop: CSAGRGETQYF. CDR3 nucleotides: TGCAGCGCTGGGAGGGGGGAGACCCAGTACTTC.

J is TRBJ2-2 and V is TRBV7-3; D not resolved. V was pared by 5 bases and J by 3 bases, with 10 bases between. Germline V lookup: CDR1 SGHTA, CDR2 FQGTGA. The CDR3 consists of 14 residues. This CDR3 is CASSPHQDTGELFF. In DNA form, the CDR3 reads TGTGCCAGCAGCCCACACCAGGACACCGGGGAGCTGTTTTTT.

The chain carries TRBV30 and TRBJ2-2; TRBD1 is a possible D gene (5 bases). V gave up 5 bases and J gave up 5 bases, with 12 bases separating them. The CDR3 is made up of 13 amino acids. Germline V CDR1 and CDR2: GTSNPN, SVGIG (reference sequence). CDR3 protein: CAWGASRTGELFF. As DNA, the CDR3 is TGTGCCTGGGGGGCCTCAAGAACCGGGGAGCTGTTTTTT.

The chain employs TRBV10-3 and TRBJ2-7; 11 nucleotides line up with TRBD1. J was trimmed by 1 base and V by 3 bases; bases with no gene match: 2. The CDR3 covers 15 residues. From germline, CDR1 is ENHRY and CDR2 SYGVKD. The CDR3 is CAISDRDRGSYEQYF. CDR3 in DNA: TGTGCCATCAGTGATAGGGACAGGGGGTCCTACGAGCAGTACTTC.

The chain has TRBV7-8 and TRBJ2-1; TRBD2 might be the D (5 bases). Germline assignment: CDR1 SGHVS and CDR2 FQNEAQ. The CDR3 has 17 residues. V was trimmed by 2 bases and J by 5 bases, leaving 19 bases between them. The CDR3: CASSLRDVAGKNNEQFF. The DNA of the CDR3 is TGTGCCAGCAGCTTACGGGATGTGGCGGGTAAGAACAATGAGCAGTTCTTC.

The rearrangement joins TRBV5-6 to TRBJ1-1, with D hard to call. Germline CDR1 and CDR2: SGHDT and YYEEEE. V gave up 5 bases and J gave up 4 bases, with 12 bases separating them. This CDR3 comprises 13 residues. The CDR3 coding sequence is TGTGCCAGCAGAATTTGGATTGGCACTGAAGCTTTCTTT. Its translation is CASRIWIGTEAFF.

The chain couples TRBV2 to TRBJ1-6; 7 nucleotides agree with TRBD1. From germline, CDR1 is SNHLY and CDR2 FYNNEI. The CDR3 loop spans 12 amino acids. Germline trimming cut 7 bases from V and 10 bases from J; bases unmatched to any gene: 4. Here the CDR3 DNA reads TGTGCCAGCACCCCGGACAGGTCACCCCTCCACTTT. Translated: CASTPDRSPLHF.

This clone was counted between two and nine times. The rearrangement joins TRBV6-4 to TRBJ1-2; maybe TRBD1 (5 bases). V was clipped by 2 bases and J by 8 bases, with 24 bases between them. Germline CDR1 MRHNA, CDR2 SNTAGT. The CDR3 extends over 17 amino acids. As DNA, the CDR3 is TGTGCCAGCAGTGACGGGGGAGTAGGAGGGTCGTTCTTCGGCTACACCTTC. This sequence encodes CASSDGGVGGSFFGYTF.

V usage is TRBV27 and J usage is TRBJ1-3; no clear D gene. The length of the CDR3 is 13 residues. In germline, CDR1 is MNHEY, CDR2 SMNVEV (reference sequence). V was cut by 6 bases and J by 4 bases, with 10 bases left in between. The CDR3 sequence: CASSQVSGNTIYF. In nucleotides, the CDR3 is TGTGCCAGCAGCCAGGTGTCGGGAAACACCATATATTTT.

The sample holds a few counts of this clone. This chain connects TRBV4-1 to TRBJ1-3; 9 nucleotides align to TRBD1. V lost 3 bases and J lost 1; bases outside the gene matches: 4. The CDR3 length is 16 residues. The germline gives CDR1 MGHRA, CDR2 YSYEKL. The DNA for the CDR3 is TGCGCCAGCAGCCAGACGGACAGGGGATCTGGAAACACCATATATTTT. Translating it yields CASSQTDRGSGNTIYF.

The CDR3 bases are TGCGCCAGCAGGGGATTTGGTAGGTCCCGGCGGCGCTCCTACGAGCAGTACTTC. Translation: CASRGFGRSRRRSYEQYF. The chain carries TRBV5-1 and TRBJ2-7; no reliable D call. In germline, CDR1 is SGHRS, CDR2 YFSETQ. The CDR3 has 18 amino acids. With 5 bases removed from V and 0 bases from J, the gap between germline ends came to 24 bases.

This chain connects TRBV30 to TRBJ1-1, with D perhaps matching TRBD1 (6 bases). Germline-derived CDR1 and CDR2 are GTSNPN and SVGIG (reference sequence). The CDR3 runs to 15 residues. The germline V and J ends were trimmed by 2 bases and 5 bases, with 18 bases remaining between them. The CDR3 is CAWSKTKGGETEAFF. The CDR3 DNA reads as TGTGCCTGGAGTAAGACGAAGGGGGGGGAGACTGAAGCTTTCTTT.

This clone came up once. This chain links TRBV4-1 with TRBJ2-3, with 7 bases lining up with TRBD2. CDR1 is MGHRA and CDR2 is YSYEKL in the germline V gene. The CDR3 has 15 residues. Germline trimming cut 4 bases from V and 3 bases from J; bases unmatched to any gene: 7. This CDR3 reads CASSRMGLTTDTQYF. In nucleotides, the CDR3 is TGCGCCAGCAGCCGCATGGGACTAACTACAGATACGCAGTATTTT.

The V and J genes are TRBV5-1 and TRBJ1-4; 9 bases are shared with TRBD1. The V and J ends lost 0 bases and 8 bases, in that order; junction bases with no gene match: 8. This CDR3 is 16 amino acids long. The germline CDR1 and CDR2 sequences are SGHRS and YFSETQ. In DNA form, the CDR3 reads TGCGCCAGCAGCTTGGTTTACGGGACAGGGAGCGAAAAACTGTTTTTT. Translating it yields CASSLVYGTGSEKLFF.

The rearrangement links TRBV30 to TRBJ1-2; D call uncertain. The V and J ends lost 0 bases and 3 bases respectively, with 8 bases between them. This CDR3 is built from 13 residues. CDR1 GTSNPN and CDR2 SVGIG come from the germline V gene (reference sequence). CDR3 DNA sequence: TGTGCCTGGAGTGTAGGTTCTTACTATGGCTACACCTTC. This codes for CAWSVGSYYGYTF.

The V and J genes are TRBV7-3 and TRBJ2-3; D remains unclear. CDR3 length equals 15 residues. The V gene lost 1 base and the J gene lost 0 bases, with 8 bases spanning the gap. The germline gives CDR1 SGHTA, CDR2 FQGTGA. The CDR3 DNA follows: TGTGCCAGCAGCTTAAACGGCGGTAGCACAGATACGCAGTATTTT. It encodes CASSLNGGSTDTQYF. The entire variable domain, with the rest obtained from reference TRBV7-3 and TRBJ2-3, is as follows: GAGVSQTPSNKVTEKGKYVELRCDPISGHTALYWYRQSLGQGPEFLIYFQGTGAADDSGLPNDRFFAVRPEGSVSTLKIQRTERGDSAVYLCASSLNGGSTDTQYFGPGTRLTVL.

The chain employs TRBV10-2 and TRBJ2-7, with TRBD1 matching 8 bases. Trimming took 3 bases from V and 5 from J; bases not matched to a gene: 12. The CDR3 totals 16 residues. Per the germline V gene, CDR1 is WSHSY and CDR2 is SAAADI. The chain's CDR3 is CASSDGTGIRVDEQYF. CDR3 DNA: TGCGCCAGCAGTGACGGGACAGGAATACGTGTGGACGAGCAGTACTTC.

This chain joins TRBV7-9 and TRBJ1-2, with D possibly matching TRBD1 (5 bases). The length of the CDR3 is 15 residues. V lost 6 bases and J lost 1, with 15 bases in between. Germline V gene sequence: CDR1 SEHNR, CDR2 FQNEAQ (reference sequence). The CDR3 reads CASRPDGTDNYGYTF. The CDR3 nucleotides read TGTGCCAGCAGACCGGATGGGACGGATAACTATGGCTACACCTTC.